This T cell receptor beta chain comes out of a study of blood T cell repertoires in COVID-19. Study at large: COVID-19 samples from acute and convalescent phases originated in the United States, Italy and Spain. From T cells, B-cell-depleted T cells, or PBMCs came the material, which was cDNA or gDNA.

The V gene's germline CDR1 is LGHDT and CDR2 YNNKEL (reference sequence). J lost 1 base, V lost 3 bases, and 8 bases had no gene match. The CDR3 length is 17 residues. Original methodology: It was from reference gene primer amplification that nucleated cell counts were estimated. Clones were sequenced by immunoSEQ multiplex PCR, and TCRdb holds only the in-frame ones, with some missing. That table is the source of V, J and clone size, and D and trimming were worked out from the DNA. The data contain 200,000 to 250,000 clones, roughly 86% of them seen just once; the ten biggest clones take up roughly 2.6%.

The chain links TRBV3-1 (or the pseudogene TRBV3-2) to TRBJ1-1, with 10 positions matching TRBD1. This clonotype originated in a woman in her fifties or sixties with acute or convalescent COVID-19. The sample consisted of peripheral blood. The CDR3 DNA sequence: TGTGCCAGCAGCCACCGGGACAGGGGATTTCAGAACACTGAAGCTTTCTTT. This encodes CASSHRDRGFQNTEAFF.